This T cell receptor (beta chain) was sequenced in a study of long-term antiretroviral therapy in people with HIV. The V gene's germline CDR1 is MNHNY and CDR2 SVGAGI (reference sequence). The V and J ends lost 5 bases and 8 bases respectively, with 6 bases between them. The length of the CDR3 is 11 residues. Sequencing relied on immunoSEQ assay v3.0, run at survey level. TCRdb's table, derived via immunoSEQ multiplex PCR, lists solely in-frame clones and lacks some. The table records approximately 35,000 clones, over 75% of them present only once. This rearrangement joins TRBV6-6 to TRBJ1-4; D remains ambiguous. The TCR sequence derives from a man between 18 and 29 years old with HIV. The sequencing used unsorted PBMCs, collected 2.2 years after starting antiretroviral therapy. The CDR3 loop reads CASSRLEKLFF. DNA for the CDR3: TGTGCCAGCAGTCGGCTAGAAAAACTGTTTTTT.